This T cell receptor (beta chain) was recorded in a study of blood T cell repertoires in COVID-19. The CDR3 spans 17 residues. V was trimmed by 7 bases and J by 1 base, leaving 23 bases between them. CDR1 is SGHNT and CDR2 is YYREEE in the germline V gene (reference sequence). Sequenced by immunoSEQ multiplex PCR; TCRdb stores in-frame clones only, minus some. Of a few hundred thousand clones in the sample, around 90% were seen once. In terms of age and location, participants ranged from roughly 18 to 100 years and lived in about 25 US areas. Donors in Cohort 3 counted as recovered after two negative PCRs, clearance, or symptom resolution.

The receptor's source is a woman between 45 and 65 years old who had recovered from COVID-19. Sequenced input: PBMCs or T cells enriched from blood (not recorded which). This sequence joins TRBV5-4 and TRBJ1-2; D possibly corresponds to TRBD1 (5 bases). The CDR3 DNA reads TGTGCCAGCCGAACCCCCCAGGGCGGGGAAGATAACTATGGCTACACCTTC. Translation gives CASRTPQGGEDNYGYTF.